The sample holds one count of the clone carrying this T cell receptor beta chain. This entry comes from a study of blood T cell repertoires in COVID-19. V was cut by 3 bases and J by 2 bases, with 9 bases left in between. The CDR3 extends over 14 amino acids. CDR1 KGHSH and CDR2 LQKENI come from the germline V gene. The study drew participants aged roughly 18 to 95 years from about two dozen US areas. Cohort assignment relied on participant-reported clinical history. Sequencing was performed with immunoSEQ multiplex PCR; in TCRdb, only in-frame clones are kept and a portion is missing. The sample has some 350,000 clones, over 75% seen once.

What was sequenced was PBMCs or T cells enriched from blood (not recorded which). The rearrangement joins TRBV18 to TRBJ2-3, with D perhaps TRBD1 (6 bases). This sequence was found in a man aged 30 to 45 who had recovered from COVID-19. The CDR3 protein is CASSPGAVTDTQYF. CDR3 DNA: TGTGCCAGCTCACCGGGGGCAGTCACAGATACGCAGTATTTT.